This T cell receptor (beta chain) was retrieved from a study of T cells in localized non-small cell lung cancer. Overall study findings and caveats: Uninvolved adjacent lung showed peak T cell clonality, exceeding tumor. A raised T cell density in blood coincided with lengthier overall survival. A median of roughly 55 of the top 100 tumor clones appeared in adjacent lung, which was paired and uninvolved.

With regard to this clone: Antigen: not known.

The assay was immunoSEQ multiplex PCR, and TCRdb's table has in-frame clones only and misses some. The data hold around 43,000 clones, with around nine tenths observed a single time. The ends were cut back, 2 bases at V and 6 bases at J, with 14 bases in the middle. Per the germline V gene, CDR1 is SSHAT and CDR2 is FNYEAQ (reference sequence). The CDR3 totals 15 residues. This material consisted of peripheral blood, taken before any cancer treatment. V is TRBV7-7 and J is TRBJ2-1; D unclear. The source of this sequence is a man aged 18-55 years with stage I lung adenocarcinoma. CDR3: CASSLNSGDINEQFF. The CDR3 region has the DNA TGTGCCAGCAGCTTAAATTCTGGAGACATCAATGAGCAGTTCTTC.